The 26 T cell receptor beta chains given below trace back to one sample, sequenced in a study of OX40 agonist ivuxolimab in advanced cancers. TCRdb's table, derived via immunoSEQ multiplex PCR, lists solely in-frame clones and lacks some. In the table there are about 45,000 clones, 91% of which are singletons. The specimen comprised CD4+ or CD8+ T cells sorted from blood, sampled in a trial of the OX40 agonist ivuxolimab. The receptors come from an adult with an advanced solid tumor such as melanoma, head and neck, liver or kidney cancer.

The chain carries TRBV11-2 and TRBJ2-3; no firm D call. The germline V gene encodes CDR1 SGHAT and CDR2 FQNNGV. The CDR3 is 13 amino acids. V lost 5 bases to trimming and J lost 6 bases, with 12 bases between them. CDR3 region: CASSPGPWDTQYF. The CDR3 DNA reads TGTGCCAGCAGCCCCGGGCCCTGGGATACGCAGTATTTT.

The chain uses TRBV9 and TRBJ2-1; 8 nucleotides match TRBD1. The CDR3 covers 16 residues. Germline-derived CDR1 and CDR2 are SGDLS and YYNGEE. Trimming took 1 base from V and 1 from J; bases not matched to a gene: 4. The CDR3 DNA follows: TGTGCCAGCAGCGTACAGGGGGCCTCTTCCTACAATGAGCAGTTCTTC. Its translation: CASSVQGASSYNEQFF.

The sample holds a few counts of this clone. The V call is TRBV6-5, the J call TRBJ2-7; no clear D. Germline assignment: CDR1 MNHEY and CDR2 SVGAGI. V lost 7 bases and J lost 2, with 3 bases in between. The CDR3 sequence is 10 residues long. CDR3 sequence reads: CASTPYEQYF. The CDR3 region has the DNA TGTGCCAGCACTCCCTACGAGCAGTACTTC.

This clone showed up just a few times. The V gene is TRBV28, the J gene TRBJ2-2, with D perhaps given as TRBD1 or TRBD2 (5 bases each). V was trimmed by 10 bases and J by 5 bases, leaving 20 bases between them. This CDR3 is 15 amino acids long. CDR1 and CDR2 (germline): MDHEN, SYDVKM. CDR3 bases: TGTGCCAACTGGGACGCCCTCCCGGGGACCGGGGAGCTGTTTTTT. It encodes CANWDALPGTGELFF.

This clone was found once. The chain uses TRBV27 and TRBJ2-1, with D maybe TRBD2 (6 bases). V shed 6 bases and J shed 2 bases, with 14 bases lying between them. This CDR3 region has 15 residues. CDR1 is MNHEY, CDR2 SMNVEV, per germline (reference sequence). The CDR3 loop is CASSPPGVPYNEQFF. The DNA of the CDR3 is TGTGCCAGCAGCCCCCCGGGGGTCCCCTACAATGAGCAGTTCTTC.

The V gene is TRBV9, the J gene TRBJ2-2, with a tentative D call TRBD2 (6 bases). The length of the CDR3 is 13 residues. V was pared by 4 bases and J by 6 bases, with 10 bases between. Germline V lookup: CDR1 SGDLS, CDR2 YYNGEE. This chain's CDR3 is CASSSRLAGELFF. The CDR3 DNA sequence: TGTGCCAGCAGCTCCCGACTAGCCGGGGAGCTGTTTTTT. Based on the CDR3 plus reference TRBV9 and TRBJ2-2, the full variable domain is DSGVTQTPKHLITATGQRVTLRCSPRSGDLSVYWYQQSLDQGLQFLIQYYNGEERAKGNILERFSAQQFPDLHSELNLSSLELGDSALYFCASSSRLAGELFFGEGSRLTVL.

This chain uses TRBV5-4 with TRBJ2-7; D is ambiguous. This CDR3 contains 13 residues. The germline V gene encodes CDR1 SGHNT and CDR2 YYREEE (reference sequence). Trimming left V 5 bases short and J 2 bases short, with 11 bases between. CDR3 loop: CASRRDATYEQYF. CDR3 nucleotides: TGTGCCAGCAGGAGAGACGCTACCTACGAGCAGTACTTC.

The chain links TRBV7-9 to TRBJ2-7, with 9 bases identical to TRBD2. The germline V gene has CDR1 SEHNR and CDR2 FQNEAQ (reference sequence). The CDR3 is 15 amino acids. The V gene end was trimmed by 5 bases and the J gene end by 2 bases; junction bases not matched to a gene: 7. CDR3 bases: TGTGCCAGCAGCCATAGCGGGAGCCCACCCTACGAGCAGTACTTC. As protein: CASSHSGSPPYEQYF.

The V call is TRBV9, the J call TRBJ2-6; D gene uncertain. V was pared by 7 bases and J by 0 bases, with 8 bases between. The CDR3 length is 14 residues. CDR1 SGDLS and CDR2 YYNGEE come from the germline V gene. The CDR3 protein is CASGKSSGANVLTF. The CDR3 DNA reads as TGTGCCAGCGGGAAGAGCTCTGGGGCCAACGTCCTGACTTTC.

V gene TRBV28 combines with J gene TRBJ2-1; 9 nucleotides agree with TRBD2. With 5 bases clipped from V and 3 bases from J, the junction kept 8 bases outside the gene matches. The CDR3 loop spans 16 amino acids. The germline V gene encodes CDR1 MDHEN and CDR2 SYDVKM. CDR3 loop: CASSRTVTSGYNEQFF. The CDR3 DNA reads as TGTGCCAGCAGTCGAACCGTGACTAGCGGCTACAATGAGCAGTTCTTC.

The chain's CDR3 is CASSPGTGYEQYF. The CDR3 bases are TGTGCCAGCAGTCCCGGGACAGGCTACGAGCAGTACTTC. The J gene is TRBJ2-7, the V gene TRBV6-5, with TRBD1 identical over 8 bases. The germline V gene encodes CDR1 MNHEY and CDR2 SVGAGI. With 5 bases clipped from V and 3 bases from J, the junction kept 3 bases outside the gene matches. The CDR3 consists of 13 residues.

The chain uses TRBV9 and TRBJ2-7; 12 nucleotides agree with TRBD1. V trimming: 3 bases; J trimming: 5 bases; junction bases outside the gene matches: 6. CDR1 and CDR2 (germline): SGDLS, YYNGEE. The CDR3 is 15 amino acids. The CDR3 loop is CASSASGTGGDEQYF. The CDR3 DNA follows: TGTGCCAGCAGCGCATCCGGGACAGGGGGCGACGAGCAGTACTTC.

This clone was seen only a few times. The chain joins TRBV27 to TRBJ2-1; 10 bases are shared with TRBD2. The CDR3 totals 16 residues. Germline CDR1 is MNHEY and CDR2 is SMNVEV (reference sequence). J gave up 8 bases and V 2 bases, and 9 bases lay outside the gene matches. CDR3 in amino acids: CASSLPAASGSHEQFF. DNA of the CDR3: TGTGCCAGCAGTTTACCCGCGGCTAGCGGGAGCCATGAGCAGTTCTTC.

This chain links TRBV28 with TRBJ1-1, with 8 bases identical to TRBD1. In germline, CDR1 is MDHEN, CDR2 SYDVKM. V lost 2 bases to trimming and J lost 4 bases; unmatched junction nucleotides: 12. The CDR3 runs to 17 residues. The CDR3 protein is CASSLRDRGLRPTEAFF. The CDR3 nucleotides are TGTGCCAGCAGTTTACGAGACAGGGGACTTCGTCCCACTGAAGCTTTCTTT. The full variable domain, in which reference TRBV28 and TRBJ1-1 provide the parts outside the CDR3, is DVKVTQSSRYLVKRTGEKVFLECVQDMDHENMFWYRQDPGLGLRLIYFSYDVKMKEKGDIPEGYSVSREKKERFSLILESASTNQTSMYLCASSLRDRGLRPTEAFFGQGTRLTVV.

The genes are TRBV5-6 and TRBJ2-7, with D maybe TRBD1 (6 bases). Trimming pared 4 bases from V and 1 base from J, leaving 12 bases between. The CDR3 is made up of 14 amino acids. From germline, CDR1 is SGHDT and CDR2 YYEEEE. The CDR3 sequence: CASSLRTESYEQYF. As DNA, the CDR3 is TGTGCCAGCAGCCTCCGGACAGAGTCCTACGAGCAGTACTTC.

The chain couples TRBV7-8 to TRBJ2-1, with 9 bases that match TRBD2. With 5 bases clipped from V and 0 bases from J, the junction kept 11 bases outside the gene matches. The CDR3 totals 18 residues. From germline, CDR1 is SGHVS and CDR2 FQNEAQ. In DNA, the CDR3 is TGTGCCAGCAGCCTACTATTAGCGGGAGTCAGCTCCTACAATGAGCAGTTCTTC. Protein sequence: CASSLLLAGVSSYNEQFF.

The V and J genes are TRBV9 and TRBJ2-2; TRBD1 matches 7 bases. The CDR3 extends over 14 amino acids. The V gene end was trimmed by 2 bases and the J gene end by 3 bases; junction bases not matched to a gene: 1. Germline V gene sequence: CDR1 SGDLS, CDR2 YYNGEE. The CDR3 here is CASSVTGDTGELFF. The DNA for the CDR3 is TGTGCCAGCAGCGTCACAGGGGACACCGGGGAGCTGTTTTTT.

The chain combines TRBV7-9 with TRBJ1-1; possibly TRBD1 for D (6 bases). Germline CDR1 reads SEHNR; CDR2 reads FQNEAQ (reference sequence). This CDR3 comprises 14 residues. Trimming removed 7 bases at V and 4 bases at J, with 16 bases between. CDR3 loop: CASTMGGGGTEAFF. CDR3 in DNA: TGTGCCAGCACCATGGGGGGCGGTGGCACTGAAGCTTTCTTT. Based on the CDR3 plus reference TRBV7-9 and TRBJ1-1, the full variable domain is DTGVSQNPRHKITKRGQNVTFRCDPISEHNRLYWYRQTLGQGPEFLTYFQNEAQLEKSRLLSDRFSAERPKGSFSTLEIQRTEQGDSAMYLCASTMGGGGTEAFFGQGTRLTVV.

The V call is TRBV19, the J call TRBJ1-5, with TRBD1 matching over 10 bases. The CDR3 length is 14 residues. In germline, CDR1 is LNHDA, CDR2 SQIVND (reference sequence). The V segment lost 4 bases and the J segment 7 bases; nucleotides outside the gene matches: 4. CDR3 DNA sequence: TGTGCCAGTAGTAGGGACAGGGGTGGACAGCCCCAGCATTTT. This encodes CASSRDRGGQPQHF.

J is TRBJ2-5 and V is TRBV29-1, with 12 bases fitting TRBD2. Looked up from germline, CDR1 is SQVTM and CDR2 is ANQGSEA. The CDR3 spans 13 residues. Trimming removed 3 bases from V and 7 bases from J; junction bases left unmatched: 3. The CDR3 region is CSVDTSGRMTQYF. CDR3 in DNA: TGCAGCGTTGACACTAGCGGGAGGATGACCCAGTACTTC.

The chain recombines TRBV11-2 with TRBJ2-4, with 9 bases matching TRBD1. The CDR3 length is 17 residues. Germline V gene sequence: CDR1 SGHAT, CDR2 FQNNGV. V dropped 5 bases and J dropped 1; count of bases not matched to a gene: 9. CDR3 region: CASSPNRGQLAKNIQYF. The CDR3 DNA is TGTGCCAGCAGCCCCAACAGGGGGCAATTGGCCAAAAACATTCAGTACTTC.

V usage is TRBV2 and J usage is TRBJ2-1; maybe TRBD2 (6 bases). The germline V gene has CDR1 SNHLY and CDR2 FYNNEI. This CDR3 region has 15 residues. Trimming cost V 7 bases and J 2 bases, with 15 bases left between them. The CDR3 sequence is CASKGGPPPYNEQFF. The CDR3 nucleotides read TGTGCCAGCAAAGGAGGGCCCCCGCCCTACAATGAGCAGTTCTTC.

This chain joins TRBV6-6 and TRBJ2-2, with 10 nucleotides matching TRBD2. Germline CDR1 is MNHNY and CDR2 is SVGAGI (reference sequence). V shed 5 bases, J shed 6 bases, and the junction held 3 bases outside the gene matches. The CDR3 loop spans 14 amino acids. This CDR3 reads CASSRTSGPGELFF. The CDR3 region has the DNA TGTGCCAGCAGTCGGACTAGCGGCCCCGGGGAGCTGTTTTTT.

The chain links TRBV7-2 to TRBJ2-3; 10 bases map to TRBD2. The CDR3 length is 18 residues. The V segment lost 2 bases and the J segment 1 base; nucleotides outside the gene matches: 9. Germline assignment: CDR1 SGHTA and CDR2 FQGNSA. The CDR3 is CASSLLASGRVGTDTQYF. CDR3 DNA sequence: TGTGCCAGCAGCTTATTGGCTAGCGGGAGAGTAGGCACAGATACGCAGTATTTT.

This clone was seen just once. The chain is built from TRBV5-5 and TRBJ2-7, with TRBD2 as a possible D gene (5 bases). CDR1 SGHKS and CDR2 YYEKEE come from the germline V gene (reference sequence). The ends were cut back, 3 bases at V and 0 bases at J, with 10 bases in the middle. This CDR3 spans 14 amino acids. CDR3 sequence: CASSSISGSYEQYF. DNA for the CDR3: TGTGCCAGCAGCTCTATAAGCGGCTCCTACGAGCAGTACTTC.

This clone occurred once. The rearrangement links TRBV27 to TRBJ2-7; tentatively, D is TRBD1 (5 bases). Trimming left V 4 bases short and J 2 bases short, with 15 bases between. The CDR3 runs 15 residues. Germline CDR1 is MNHEY and CDR2 is SMNVEV (reference sequence). The CDR3 coding sequence is TGTGCCAGCAGTTCCCTTGGGGCAGCTACCTACGAGCAGTACTTC. This gives the protein CASSSLGAATYEQYF.